This TCR beta chain originates from a study of blood T cell repertoires in COVID-19. Enrollees, about 18 to 89 years old, lived in approximately 25 US areas. Contact with a PCR-confirmed or clinician-diagnosed COVID-19 case occurred within 2 weeks of entry. Repertoires were generated with immunoSEQ multiplex PCR, while TCRdb's copy carries only in-frame clones and drops some. The sample has roughly 320,000 clones, 90% seen once. This clonotype originated in a woman aged 25-40 years who had been exposed to COVID-19. Source material: PBMCs or T cells enriched from blood (not recorded which).

The CDR3 here is CAWSRDSTSGNTIYF. For the CDR3, the DNA is TGTGCCTGGAGCCGGGACAGCACCTCTGGAAACACCATATATTTT. The J gene is TRBJ1-3, the V gene TRBV30; 7 bases line up with TRBD1. Germline lookup yields CDR1 GTSNPN and CDR2 SVGIG (reference sequence). This CDR3 contains 15 residues. Trimming took 3 bases from V and 0 from J; bases not matched to a gene: 5.